The 9 T cell receptor beta chains given below trace back to one sample, sequenced in a study of vaccination effects on CD4 cells after COVID-19 (dated by TCRdb to 2021 to 2024). In the ViraFEST assay, PBMC were stimulated with viral peptide pools, and antigen-specific CD4+ T cell clonotypes were then identified by expansion using TCR sequencing. After about 9 days of culture, CD4+ T cells were isolated with the EasySep CD4+ T cell isolation kit. Two doses of either the BNT162b2 or the mRNA-1273 mRNA SARS-CoV-2 vaccine were administered to participants. No antigens are known for them. The receptor library was made with the immunoSEQ multiplex PCR assay. TCRdb holds this immuneACCESS table with in-frame rearrangements only. Some clones are missing; in checked studies, unresolved V genes explain under half, and the rest has no known cause. The sample table records under 80,000 clones; about 80% of these occur just once. About 0.91% of the sample lies in the top ten.

The source was CD4+ T cells from PBMCs cultured with HCoV-OC43 spike peptides, collected after COVID-19 vaccination. Taken with the paper, the label for cell subset or site translates to: HCoV-OC43 spike overlapping peptide pool stimulation. Receptor source: a human donor who received a COVID-19 vaccine.

CDR3 region: CASSDHRGLNTEAFF. The CDR3 nucleotides read TGTGCCAGCAGCGACCACAGGGGCCTGAACACTGAAGCTTTCTTT. This rearrangement joins TRBV9 to TRBJ1-1; 7 nucleotides align to TRBD1. The germline V gene has CDR1 SGDLS and CDR2 YYNGEE. The CDR3 extends over 15 amino acids. The trim removed 3 bases at V and 0 bases at J, leaving 5 bases unmatched.

The rearrangement links TRBV3-1 (or the pseudogene TRBV3-2) to TRBJ1-4; D gene ambiguous. Per germline, CDR1 LGHDT and CDR2 YNNKEL (reference sequence). The germline V and J ends were trimmed by 1 base and 8 bases, with 14 bases remaining between them. This CDR3 is 15 amino acids long. CDR3 residues: CASSQVSDMGEKLFF. The CDR3 DNA reads TGTGCCAGCAGCCAAGTTAGCGACATGGGGGAAAAACTGTTTTTT.

The gene calls are TRBV15 and TRBJ2-1; D unclear. This CDR3 comprises 14 residues. The germline CDR1 and CDR2 sequences are LNHNV and YYDKDF (reference sequence). Trimming took 1 base from V and 12 from J, leaving 16 bases between them. CDR3 residues: CATSRATTPGWQFF. The CDR3 coding sequence is TGTGCCACCAGCAGAGCTACCACTCCGGGTTGGCAGTTCTTC. The full variable domain, completed using reference TRBV15 and TRBJ2-1, is DAMVIQNPRYQVTQFGKPVTLSCSQTLNHNVMYWYQQKSSQAPKLLFHYYDKDFNNEADTPDNFQSRRPNTSFCFLDIRSPGLGDTAMYLCATSRATTPGWQFFGPGTRLTVL.

J is TRBJ1-3 and V is TRBV9; possibly TRBD1 for D (5 bases). V was cut by 4 bases and J by 0 bases, with 14 bases left in between. The CDR3 has 16 amino acids. Germline CDR1 reads SGDLS; CDR2 reads YYNGEE. The CDR3 DNA reads as TGTGCCAGCAGCCCCCCAGGGCCAAACTCTGGAAACACCATATATTTT. Amino acid sequence: CASSPPGPNSGNTIYF.

The CDR3 spells CASSHSQAGALNEQFF. CDR3 coding DNA: TGCGCCAGCAGCCACTCACAAGCGGGGGCCCTCAATGAGCAGTTCTTC. The rearrangement joins TRBV4-3 to TRBJ2-1, with 8 bases lining up with TRBD2. The CDR3 has 16 residues. CDR1 LGHNA and CDR2 YSLEER come from the germline V gene. Trimming took 3 bases from V and 6 from J; bases not matched to a gene: 10.

This chain joins TRBV27 and TRBJ1-6, with D unclear. The germline V gene encodes CDR1 MNHEY and CDR2 SMNVEV (reference sequence). The CDR3 covers 15 residues. V was cut by 7 bases and J by 6 bases, with 16 bases left in between. Here the CDR3 DNA reads TGTGCCAGCACCCCGCAGAGGGAAGGTAATTCACCCCTCCACTTT. It encodes CASTPQREGNSPLHF.

V is TRBV6-5 and J is TRBJ1-3; 7 bases map to TRBD1. The CDR3 totals 14 residues. CDR1 and CDR2 (germline): MNHEY, SVGAGI. Trimming cost V 7 bases and J 4 bases; bases outside gene matches: 7. The CDR3 loop is CASNIQGIGNTIYF. The CDR3 DNA is TGTGCCAGCAATATACAGGGGATCGGAAACACCATATATTTT.

This chain connects TRBV5-1 to TRBJ2-5; D perhaps matches TRBD2 (5 bases). The germline V and J ends were trimmed by 1 base and 2 bases, with 6 bases remaining between them. The CDR3 loop spans 13 amino acids. In germline, CDR1 is SGHRS, CDR2 YFSETQ. CDR3 protein: CASSLSGQETQYF. CDR3 DNA: TGCGCCAGCAGCTTGAGCGGACAAGAGACCCAGTACTTC.

The genes are TRBV19 and TRBJ1-1, with unresolved D. V was shortened by 3 bases and J by 5 bases, with 10 bases between the two germline ends. Looked up from germline, CDR1 is LNHDA and CDR2 is SQIVND (reference sequence). This CDR3 is built from 13 residues. CDR3 DNA: TGTGCCAGTAGTATGACGGTTCGGACTGAAGCTTTCTTT. It specifies CASSMTVRTEAFF.